Included here is one TCR beta chain sequence, with context. Antigen specificity is unknown. The data originate from a study of T cells expressing NK-cell markers. Study at large: Sorted T-cell subsets CD3+CD56+NKG2C+, CD3+CD56+NKG2C- and CD3+CD56-NKG2C+ were TCR beta-sequenced.

The CDR3 runs 13 residues. Germline V CDR1 and CDR2: SGHAT, FQNNGV. UMI-tagged 5'RACE template switching yielded the TCR beta cDNA. Following a re-call of the 5' RACE reads, TCRdb has one entry per CDR3 protein and lacks DNA. The sample table sets out around 260,000 distinct CDR3 sequences. Findings and caveats of the study: Expanded NKG2C+ T cell clones had unclear HCMV specificity.

The TCR originated in a woman aged 18 to 75 in good health. Sequencing input: blood T cells: a sorted CD56 or NKG2C T cell subset, CD4+ or CD8+ T cells, or bulk PBMC T cells (not recorded which). The chain is built from TRBV11-2 and TRBJ2-1; as DNA is missing, the TRBD1 call by TCRdb cannot be tested. CDR3 sequence: CASSLAGTRGQFF. The full variable domain, in which reference TRBV11-2 and TRBJ2-1 provide the parts outside the CDR3, is EAGVAQSPRYKIIEKRQSVAFWCNPISGHATLYWYQQILGQGPKLLIQFQNNGVVDDSQLPKDRFSAERLKGVDSTLKIQPAKLEDSAVYLCASSLAGTRGQFFGPGTRLTVL.